The sequence of this T cell receptor (beta chain) was determined in a study of cytomegalovirus exposure and HLA in healthy donors. Germline V gives CDR1 MNHNS, CDR2 SASEGT. The CDR3 has 14 residues. V lost 2 bases, J lost 5 bases, and 5 bases stayed unmatched. The primer mix had 60 Vbeta and 13 Jbeta primers. Profiling relied on immunoSEQ multiplex PCR, and the TCRdb table lists in-frame clones only, not all of them. The profile shows roughly 120,000 clones, around three quarters of them singletons. Study results and caveats: The study carried out a later analysis of TCR beta sequences. It associated 15,000 to 20,000 of them with specific HLA alleles at a false discovery rate of 0.05. The listing of 150 or so TCR beta chains classed them as cytomegalovirus-associated.

This clone has only one observation. No antigen is known for it. The rearrangement joins TRBV6-1 to TRBJ1-2; 7 nucleotides line up with TRBD1. The sample taken for sequencing was PBMCs. The clonotype comes from a man between 40 and 49 years old in good health and CMV-seronegative. CDR3 nucleotides: TGTGCCAGCAGTGAAACCGGGACAGAATATGGCTACACCTTC. It translates to CASSETGTEYGYTF.